A single sample is the source of the 20 T cell receptor beta chains below, sequenced in a study of neurological immune-mediated disorders. From the 5' RACE reads, TCRdb called clonotypes with MiXCR, one entry per CDR3 protein. The data show fewer than 30,000 distinct CDR3 sequences, about 13% seen once. The time point was: technical triplicate 1. Source material: CD4+ T cells from blood. All receptors derive from a female donor with HTLV-1-associated myelopathy (HAM/TSP).

This clonotype showed up many times. The rearrangement uses TRBV20-1 and TRBJ2-2; tentatively, D is TRBD1 or TRBD2 (5 bases each). V was shortened by 6 bases and J by 7 bases, with 12 bases between the two germline ends. Germline CDR1 and CDR2: DFQATT and SNEGSKA (reference sequence). The CDR3 contains 12 residues. The DNA of the CDR3 is TGCAGTGCACCGAAGGGGAGCGGGGAGCTGTTTTTT. This sequence encodes CSAPKGSGELFF.

There are a few counts of this clonotype. The genes are TRBV11-2 and TRBJ2-5, with TRBD1 matching over 7 bases. The junction had 4 bases not matched to a gene; V was cut back by 7 bases and J by 2 bases. The CDR3 extends over 13 amino acids. CDR1 and CDR2 (germline): SGHAT, FQNNGV. In DNA, the CDR3 is TGTGCCAGCACCACCAGGGGGCAAGAGACCCAGTACTTC. Translating it yields CASTTRGQETQYF.

This clonotype was found many times. J is TRBJ1-1 and V is TRBV5-1; 11 bases are shared with TRBD1. V lost 7 bases, J lost 4 bases, and 9 bases stayed unmatched. The CDR3 is made up of 15 amino acids. Germline V CDR1 and CDR2: SGHRS, YFSETQ. For the CDR3, the DNA is TGCGCCAGCCGGACAGGGGGCGCTTTTTCCACTGAAGCTTTCTTT. Translation: CASRTGGAFSTEAFF. The variable domain in full, with the rest retrieved from reference TRBV5-1 and TRBJ1-1, is KAGVTQTPRYLIKTRGQQVTLSCSPISGHRSVSWYQQTPGQGLQFLFEYFSETQRNKGNFPGRFSGRQFSNSRSEMNVSTLELGDSALYLCASRTGGAFSTEAFFGQGTRLTVV.

This clonotype was detected ten times or more. The chain has TRBV5-1 and TRBJ1-4, with 7 bases that match TRBD1. This CDR3 is 17 amino acids long. CDR1 and CDR2 from the germline V gene are SGHRS and YFSETQ. V shed 2 bases and J 6 bases; nucleotides not matched to a gene: 13. CDR3 in DNA: TGCGCCAGCAGCTTAGGGACAGCTTTTCGCGGTGATGAAAAACTGTTTTTT. This translates into CASSLGTAFRGDEKLFF.

There are many counts of this clonotype. The chain couples TRBV5-6 to TRBJ1-1; D is ambiguous. Trimming took off 0 bases at V and 6 bases at J, with 9 bases between the two ends. The CDR3 is 13 amino acids. Germline V lookup: CDR1 SGHDT, CDR2 YYEEEE. The CDR3 reads CASSLVAHAEAFF. The CDR3 DNA is TGTGCCAGCAGCTTGGTGGCTCACGCTGAAGCTTTCTTT.

Ten or more counts support this clonotype. This chain uses TRBV6-2 or TRBV6-3 with TRBJ1-4, with a weak D call TRBD1 (5 bases). Germline V gene data show CDR1 as MNHEY and CDR2 as SVGEGT. V lost 6 bases and J 9 bases, leaving 8 bases between the germline ends. There are 11 residues in the CDR3. CDR3 nucleotide sequence: TGTGCCAGCAGCCAGGGCCAAAAACTGTTTTTT. Its protein product is CASSQGQKLFF.

This clonotype was counted at least ten times. This chain uses TRBV20-1 with TRBJ2-1; no clear D. Looked up from germline, CDR1 is DFQATT and CDR2 is SNEGSKA (reference sequence). CDR3 size: 12 residues. V was trimmed by 4 bases and J by 6 bases, leaving 10 bases between them. CDR3 coding DNA: TGCAGTGCTACAGCCGGTCTCAATGAGCAGTTCTTC. The encoded protein is CSATAGLNEQFF.

At least ten counts were recorded for this clonotype. The chain carries TRBV27 and TRBJ2-3, with D tentatively TRBD2 (6 bases). The V end lost 6 bases, the J end lost 0 bases, and 16 bases lay between the germline ends. Germline V gene sequence: CDR1 MNHEY, CDR2 SMNVEV (reference sequence). The CDR3 contains 16 residues. The CDR3 sequence is CASSPSGGLSTDTQYF. CDR3 sequence (DNA): TGTGCCAGCAGCCCAAGCGGAGGGCTCAGCACAGATACGCAGTATTTT.

This clonotype was seen repeatedly, ten times or more. This rearrangement joins TRBV20-1 to TRBJ1-3; a weak D match, TRBD1 (5 bases). The CDR3 has 14 amino acids. Germline values: CDR1 DFQATT, CDR2 SNEGSKA (reference sequence). The ends were cut back, 4 bases at V and 2 bases at J, with 12 bases in the middle. The CDR3 loop is CSATTRATGNTIYF. The CDR3 DNA is TGCAGTGCTACTACCAGGGCTACTGGAAACACCATATATTTT.

The sample holds many counts of this clonotype. The chain is built from TRBV7-2 and TRBJ2-3; 7 bases agree with TRBD2. Unmatched junction bases numbered 3, after V lost 0 bases and J lost 0 bases. The germline CDR1 and CDR2 sequences are SGHTA and FQGNSA. This CDR3 is 16 amino acids long. The CDR3 protein is CASSLAARGSTDTQYF. CDR3 DNA sequence: TGTGCCAGCAGCTTAGCTGCGCGGGGGAGCACAGATACGCAGTATTTT. The whole variable domain, filled in from reference TRBV7-2 and TRBJ2-3, reads GAGVSQSPSNKVTEKGKDVELRCDPISGHTALYWYRQSLGQGLEFLIYFQGNSAPDKSGLPSDRFSAERTGGSVSTLTIQRTQQEDSAVYLCASSLAARGSTDTQYFGPGTRLTVL.

This clonotype was seen ten or more times. This chain joins TRBV6-1 and TRBJ2-3, with a tentative D call TRBD1 (6 bases). CDR1 is MNHNS, CDR2 SASEGT, per germline. Trimming took off 6 bases at V and 2 bases at J, with 12 bases between the two ends. The CDR3 loop spans 14 amino acids. This CDR3 is CASREPGATDTQYF. In DNA, the CDR3 is TGTGCCAGCAGAGAACCAGGGGCCACAGATACGCAGTATTTT.

This clonotype occurred many times. J is TRBJ2-1 and V is TRBV10-3, with 7 bases aligning to TRBD2. Germline V CDR1 and CDR2: ENHRY, SYGVKD. CDR3 length: 14 amino acids. V lost 7 bases, J lost 4 bases, and 7 bases stayed unmatched. CDR3 residues: CAITGPGLYNEQFF. The CDR3 coding sequence is TGTGCCATCACGGGTCCGGGACTATACAATGAGCAGTTCTTC.

This clonotype has ten or more counts. This chain links TRBV7-6 with TRBJ2-5; no definite D call. The germline CDR1 and CDR2 sequences are SGHVS and FNYEAQ. The CDR3 totals 11 residues. The germline V and J ends were trimmed by 0 bases and 5 bases, with 1 base remaining between them. The CDR3 sequence is CASSLAETQYF. In nucleotides, the CDR3 is TGTGCCAGCAGCTTAGCGGAGACCCAGTACTTC.

The sample holds many counts of this clonotype. The V call is TRBV29-1, the J call TRBJ2-3; no clear D gene. Per the germline V gene, CDR1 is SQVTM and CDR2 is ANQGSEA. This CDR3 has 12 amino acids. The V end lost 1 base, the J end lost 4 bases, and 6 bases lay between the germline ends. The DNA of the CDR3 is TGCAGCGTTGAAGTATGGTCAGATACGCAGTATTTT. Its translation: CSVEVWSDTQYF.

This clonotype came up many times. The chain combines TRBV24-1 with TRBJ2-5, with a weak D call TRBD2 (5 bases). Germline loops: CDR1 KGHDR, CDR2 SFDVKD. The CDR3 sequence is 12 residues long. V was clipped by 4 bases and J by 7 bases, with 9 bases between them. The CDR3 region has the DNA TGTGCCACCAGTGAGCTAGCCGGGACCCAGTACTTC. This gives the protein CATSELAGTQYF.

This clonotype was seen ten or more times. The chain couples TRBV4-2 to TRBJ2-7; TRBD2 aligns across 7 bases. There are 14 residues in the CDR3. Trimming cost V 0 bases and J 4 bases; bases outside gene matches: 3. Germline V gene sequence: CDR1 LGHNA, CDR2 YNFKEQ. The CDR3 bases are TGTGCCAGCAGCCAAGACCGGGAGGCTTACGAGCAGTACTTC. Translated, it gives CASSQDREAYEQYF.

In its sample, this clonotype ranks as medium-sized (0.01 to 0.1%). The chain has TRBV24-1 and TRBJ2-7, with D possibly being TRBD1 or TRBD2 (5 bases each). Per germline, CDR1 KGHDR and CDR2 SFDVKD. This CDR3 has 13 residues. V lost 3 bases and J lost 7, with 12 bases in between. The CDR3 region has the DNA TGTGCCACCAGTGATCCCCAGGGACGGGAGCAGTACTTC. Its translation is CATSDPQGREQYF.

Ten or more counts support this clonotype. This chain connects TRBV20-1 to TRBJ2-7, with TRBD2 matching over 12 bases. Germline lookup yields CDR1 DFQATT and CDR2 SNEGSKA (reference sequence). This CDR3 is built from 12 residues. The V and J ends lost 6 bases and 7 bases, in that order; junction bases with no gene match: 4. The CDR3 nucleotides read TGCAGTGCAAGTGGGACTAGCGGGGAGCAGTACTTC. It is translated as CSASGTSGEQYF.

The table lists this clonotype with many counts. V is TRBV20-1 and J is TRBJ2-1; D could derive from TRBD1 or TRBD2 (6 bases each). The CDR3 runs to 15 residues. Looked up from germline, CDR1 is DFQATT and CDR2 is SNEGSKA (reference sequence). V dropped 1 base and J dropped 2 bases, with 12 bases sitting between them. CDR3 loop: CSARGGGSAYNEQFF. CDR3 DNA sequence: TGCAGTGCTAGAGGAGGGGGGTCCGCCTACAATGAGCAGTTCTTC.

This clonotype showed up many times. The chain employs TRBV20-1 and TRBJ1-1; perhaps TRBD1 as D (5 bases). This CDR3 has 15 residues. Germline V CDR1 and CDR2: DFQATT, SNEGSKA (reference sequence). Trimming took 2 bases from V and 1 from J, leaving 14 bases between them. In DNA form, the CDR3 reads TGCAGTGCTAGATCCCCGGCAGGGAGGAACACTGAAGCTTTCTTT. Amino acid sequence: CSARSPAGRNTEAFF.